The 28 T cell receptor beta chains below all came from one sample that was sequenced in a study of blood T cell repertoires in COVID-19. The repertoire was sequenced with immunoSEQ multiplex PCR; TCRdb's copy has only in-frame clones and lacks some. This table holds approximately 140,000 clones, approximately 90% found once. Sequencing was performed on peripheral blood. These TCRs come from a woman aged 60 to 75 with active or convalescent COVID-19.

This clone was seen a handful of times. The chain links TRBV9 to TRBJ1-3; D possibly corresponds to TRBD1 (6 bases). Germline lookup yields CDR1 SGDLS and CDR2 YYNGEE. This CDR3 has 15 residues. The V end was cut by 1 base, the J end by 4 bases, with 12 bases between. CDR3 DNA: TGTGCCAGCAGCGTATCCGGGACATTCGGAAACACCATATATTTT. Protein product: CASSVSGTFGNTIYF.

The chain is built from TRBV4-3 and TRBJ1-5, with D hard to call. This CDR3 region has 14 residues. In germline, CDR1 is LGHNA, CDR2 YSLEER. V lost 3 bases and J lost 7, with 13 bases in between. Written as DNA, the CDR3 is TGCGCCAGCAGCCAGTTTTTAGTGGGCCAGCCCCAGCATTTT. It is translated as CASSQFLVGQPQHF.

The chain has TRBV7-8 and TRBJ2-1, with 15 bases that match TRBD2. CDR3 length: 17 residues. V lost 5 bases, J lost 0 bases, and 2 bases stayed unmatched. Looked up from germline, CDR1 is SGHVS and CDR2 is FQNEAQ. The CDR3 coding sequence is TGTGCCAGCAGCCCGGGACTAGCGGGGGGCTCCTACAATGAGCAGTTCTTC. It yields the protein CASSPGLAGGSYNEQFF.

CDR3 bases: TGTGCCAGCAGTTACTCCGACAGGGCCCGCGAGCAGTACTTC. Amino acids: CASSYSDRAREQYF. This rearrangement joins TRBV6-5 to TRBJ2-7, with 7 bases matching TRBD1. Germline V CDR1 and CDR2: MNHEY, SVGAGI. CDR3 length: 14 residues. J lost 6 bases, V lost 0 bases, and 5 bases had no gene match.

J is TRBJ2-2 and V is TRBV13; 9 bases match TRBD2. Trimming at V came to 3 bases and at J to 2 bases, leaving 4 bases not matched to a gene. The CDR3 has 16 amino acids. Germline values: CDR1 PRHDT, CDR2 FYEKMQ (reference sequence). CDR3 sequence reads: CASSLAGGLNTGELFF. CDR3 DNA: TGTGCCAGCAGCTTGGCGGGGGGGCTCAACACCGGGGAGCTGTTTTTT.

CDR3 protein: CASSQAPTGGIADTQYF. CDR3 bases: TGCGCCAGCAGCCAAGCCCCGACAGGGGGAATTGCAGATACGCAGTATTTT. V usage is TRBV4-3 and J usage is TRBJ2-3, with 9 bases fitting TRBD1. The junction had 9 bases not matched to a gene; V was cut back by 1 base and J by 4 bases. Germline V lookup: CDR1 LGHNA, CDR2 YSLEER. CDR3 size: 17 residues.

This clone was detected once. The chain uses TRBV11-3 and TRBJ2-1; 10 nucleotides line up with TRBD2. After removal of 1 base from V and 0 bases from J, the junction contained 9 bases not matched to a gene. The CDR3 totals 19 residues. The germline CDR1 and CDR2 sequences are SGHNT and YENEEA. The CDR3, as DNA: TGTGCCAGCAGCTTAGCACCCTTCAGCGGGGGGGCCTCCTACAATGAGCAGTTCTTC. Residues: CASSLAPFSGGASYNEQFF. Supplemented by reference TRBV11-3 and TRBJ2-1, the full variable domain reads EAGVVQSPRYKIIEKKQPVAFWCNPISGHNTLYWYLQNLGQGPELLIRYENEEAVDDSQLPKDRFSAERLKGVDSTLKIQPAELGDSAVYLCASSLAPFSGGASYNEQFFGPGTRLTVL.

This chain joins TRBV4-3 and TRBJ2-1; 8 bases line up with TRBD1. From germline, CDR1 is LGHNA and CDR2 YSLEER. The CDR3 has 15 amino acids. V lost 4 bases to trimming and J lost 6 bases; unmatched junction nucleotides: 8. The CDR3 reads CASSLGQAATNEQFF. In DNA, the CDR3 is TGCGCCAGCAGCCTGGGACAGGCTGCCACCAATGAGCAGTTCTTC.

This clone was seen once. The CDR3 nucleotides are TGTGCCAGCAGTTCGGGACAGTATAATTCACCCCTCCACTTT. Protein: CASSSGQYNSPLHF. The chain recombines TRBV3-1 (or the pseudogene TRBV3-2) with TRBJ1-6, with 7 bases lining up with TRBD1. The V and J ends lost 6 bases and 4 bases, in that order; junction bases with no gene match: 3. This CDR3 has 14 amino acids. The germline V gene has CDR1 LGHDT and CDR2 YNNKEL (reference sequence).

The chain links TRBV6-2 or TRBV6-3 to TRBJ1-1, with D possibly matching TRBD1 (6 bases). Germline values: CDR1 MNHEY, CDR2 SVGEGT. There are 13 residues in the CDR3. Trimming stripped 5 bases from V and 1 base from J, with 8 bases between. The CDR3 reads CASSRTANTEAFF. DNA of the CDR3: TGTGCCAGCAGTCGGACAGCGAACACTGAAGCTTTCTTT.

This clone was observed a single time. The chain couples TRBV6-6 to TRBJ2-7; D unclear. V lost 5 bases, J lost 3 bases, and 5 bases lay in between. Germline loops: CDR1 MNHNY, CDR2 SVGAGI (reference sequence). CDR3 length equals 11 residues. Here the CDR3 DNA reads TGTGCCAGCAGTCGCAACTACGAGCAGTACTTC. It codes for CASSRNYEQYF.

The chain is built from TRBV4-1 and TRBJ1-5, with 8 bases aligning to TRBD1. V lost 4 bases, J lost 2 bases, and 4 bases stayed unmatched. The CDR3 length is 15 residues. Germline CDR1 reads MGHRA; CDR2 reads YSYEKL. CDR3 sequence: CASSLTGVGNQPQHF. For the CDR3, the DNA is TGCGCCAGCAGCCTGACAGGGGTGGGCAATCAGCCCCAGCATTTT.

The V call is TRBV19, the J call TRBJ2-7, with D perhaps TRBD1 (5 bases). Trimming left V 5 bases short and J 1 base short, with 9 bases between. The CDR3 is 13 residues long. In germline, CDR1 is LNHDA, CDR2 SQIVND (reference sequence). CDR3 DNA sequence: TGTGCCAGTAGTTTGGCAGGGTCCTACGAGCAGTACTTC. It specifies CASSLAGSYEQYF. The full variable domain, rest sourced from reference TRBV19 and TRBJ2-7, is DGGITQSPKYLFRKEGQNVTLSCEQNLNHDAMYWYRQDPGQGLRLIYYSQIVNDFQKGDIAEGYSVSREKKESFPLTVTSAQKNPTAFYLCASSLAGSYEQYFGPGTRLTVT.

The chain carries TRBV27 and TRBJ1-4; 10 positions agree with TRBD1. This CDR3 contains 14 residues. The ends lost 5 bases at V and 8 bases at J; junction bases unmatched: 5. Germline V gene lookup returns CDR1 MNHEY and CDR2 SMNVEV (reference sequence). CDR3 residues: CASSATGGWEKLFF. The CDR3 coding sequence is TGTGCCAGCAGTGCGACAGGGGGCTGGGAAAAACTGTTTTTT.

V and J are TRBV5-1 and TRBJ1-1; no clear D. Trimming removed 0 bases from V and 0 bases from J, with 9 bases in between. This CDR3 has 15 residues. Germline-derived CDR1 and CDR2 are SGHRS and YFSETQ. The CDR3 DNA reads TGCGCCAGCAGCTTGGGGGCGTCGATGAACACTGAAGCTTTCTTT. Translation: CASSLGASMNTEAFF.

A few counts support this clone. The CDR3 is CASSEEGGSRQPQHF. The CDR3, as DNA: TGTGCCAGCAGTGAGGAAGGGGGTTCGAGGCAGCCCCAGCATTTT. The J gene is TRBJ1-5, the V gene TRBV2; weak D call: TRBD1 (6 bases). Germline values: CDR1 SNHLY, CDR2 FYNNEI. Trimming pared 3 bases from V and 7 bases from J, leaving 16 bases between. CDR3 size: 15 residues.

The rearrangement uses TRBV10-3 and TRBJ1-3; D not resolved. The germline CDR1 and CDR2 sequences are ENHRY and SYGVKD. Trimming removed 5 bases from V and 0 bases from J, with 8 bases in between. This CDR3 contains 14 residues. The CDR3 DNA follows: TGTGCCATCAGTCAAAGCATCTCTGGAAACACCATATATTTT. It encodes CAISQSISGNTIYF.

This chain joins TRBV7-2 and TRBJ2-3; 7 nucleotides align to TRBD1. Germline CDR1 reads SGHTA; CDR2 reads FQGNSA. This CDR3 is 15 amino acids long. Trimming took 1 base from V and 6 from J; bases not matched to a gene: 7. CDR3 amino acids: CASSLEGGVSDTQYF. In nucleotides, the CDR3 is TGTGCCAGCAGCTTAGAAGGGGGCGTAAGCGATACGCAGTATTTT.

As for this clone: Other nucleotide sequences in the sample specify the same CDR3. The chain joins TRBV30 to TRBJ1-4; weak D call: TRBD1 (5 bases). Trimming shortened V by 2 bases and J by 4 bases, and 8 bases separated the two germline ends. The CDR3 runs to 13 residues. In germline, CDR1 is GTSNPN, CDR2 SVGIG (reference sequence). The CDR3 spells CAWSQGLNEKLFF. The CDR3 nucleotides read TGTGCCTGGAGTCAGGGCCTTAATGAAAAACTGTTTTTT.

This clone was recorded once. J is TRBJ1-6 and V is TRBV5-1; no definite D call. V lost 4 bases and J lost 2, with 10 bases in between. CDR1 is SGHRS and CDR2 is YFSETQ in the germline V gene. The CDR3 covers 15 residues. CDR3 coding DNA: TGCGCCAGCAGCCCGGACGGGGCCTATAATTCACCCCTCCACTTT. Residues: CASSPDGAYNSPLHF.

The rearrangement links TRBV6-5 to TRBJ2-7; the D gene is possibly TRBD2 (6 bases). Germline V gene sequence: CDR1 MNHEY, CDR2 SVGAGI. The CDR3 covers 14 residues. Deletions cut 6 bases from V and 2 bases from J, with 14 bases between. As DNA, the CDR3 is TGTGCCAGCAGGCGATCGGAGGGCACCTACGAGCAGTACTTC. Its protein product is CASRRSEGTYEQYF.

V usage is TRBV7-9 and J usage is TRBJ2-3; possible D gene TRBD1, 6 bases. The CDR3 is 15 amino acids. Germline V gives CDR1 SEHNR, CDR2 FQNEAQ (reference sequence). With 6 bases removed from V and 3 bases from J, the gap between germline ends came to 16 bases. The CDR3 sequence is CASSSGVAVTDTQYF. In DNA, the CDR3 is TGTGCCAGCAGTTCAGGGGTTGCGGTTACAGATACGCAGTATTTT. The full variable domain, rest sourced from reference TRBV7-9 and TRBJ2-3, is DTGVSQNPRHKITKRGQNVTFRCDPISEHNRLYWYRQTLGQGPEFLTYFQNEAQLEKSRLLSDRFSAERPKGSFSTLEIQRTEQGDSAMYLCASSSGVAVTDTQYFGPGTRLTVL.

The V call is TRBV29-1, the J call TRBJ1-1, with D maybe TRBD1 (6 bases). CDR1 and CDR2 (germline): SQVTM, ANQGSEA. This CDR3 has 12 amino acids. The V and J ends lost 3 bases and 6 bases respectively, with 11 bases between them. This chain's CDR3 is CSVDGRGPEAFF. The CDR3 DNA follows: TGCAGCGTTGACGGCAGGGGTCCTGAAGCTTTCTTT.

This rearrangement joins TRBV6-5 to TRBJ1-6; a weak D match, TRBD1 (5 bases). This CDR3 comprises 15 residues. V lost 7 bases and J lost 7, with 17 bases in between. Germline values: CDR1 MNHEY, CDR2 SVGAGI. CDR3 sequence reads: CASTREFEGNSPLHF. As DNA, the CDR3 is TGTGCCAGCACCCGGGAGTTCGAGGGGAATTCACCCCTCCACTTT.

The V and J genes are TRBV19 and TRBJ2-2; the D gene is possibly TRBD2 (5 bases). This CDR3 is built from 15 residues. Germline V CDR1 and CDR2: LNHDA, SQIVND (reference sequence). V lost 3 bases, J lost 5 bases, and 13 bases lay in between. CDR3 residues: CASSIGLTGTGELFF. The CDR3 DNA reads TGTGCCAGTAGTATCGGCCTTACGGGAACCGGGGAGCTGTTTTTT.

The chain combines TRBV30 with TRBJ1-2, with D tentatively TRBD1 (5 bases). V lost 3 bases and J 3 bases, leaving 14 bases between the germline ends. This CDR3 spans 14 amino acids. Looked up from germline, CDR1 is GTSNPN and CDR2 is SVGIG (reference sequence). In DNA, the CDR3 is TGTGCCTGGAGATCGCGTGGGGGGGACTATGGCTACACCTTC. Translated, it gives CAWRSRGGDYGYTF.

CDR3 residues: CACGHYQNTEAFF. The CDR3 DNA reads TGTGCCTGCGGACACTACCAGAACACTGAAGCTTTCTTT. The rearrangement uses TRBV30 and TRBJ1-1, with D possibly being TRBD1 (5 bases). Trimming stripped 6 bases from V and 1 base from J, with 12 bases between. Germline V lookup: CDR1 GTSNPN, CDR2 SVGIG (reference sequence). The CDR3 has 13 amino acids.

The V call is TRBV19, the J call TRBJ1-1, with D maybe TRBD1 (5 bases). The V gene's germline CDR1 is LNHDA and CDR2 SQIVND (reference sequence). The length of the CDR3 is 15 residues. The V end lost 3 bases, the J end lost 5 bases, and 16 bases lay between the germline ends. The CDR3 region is CASSIVKGPETEAFF. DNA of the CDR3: TGTGCCAGTAGTATTGTTAAGGGGCCGGAGACTGAAGCTTTCTTT.